The clone carrying this TCR beta chain was picked up many times. Its matching antigen is unknown. CD8+CD4-CCR7+CD45RA+ cells were sorted as naive CD8 T cells. These data come from a study of molecular identifiers for immune sequencing clone quantification. Study overall: Five portions were made in replicates from RNA of approximately 22,000 or 94,000 naive CD8 cells, and four underwent sequencing.

Deletions cut 3 bases from V and 2 bases from J, with 7 bases between. The germline gives CDR1 LNHDA, CDR2 SQIVND (reference sequence). The CDR3 covers 13 residues. TCRdb processed the PCR reads anew with MiXCR; each CDR3 protein has one entry. Among 85,000 to 100,000 distinct CDR3 sequences listed, more than 20% were seen once. Study outcomes and limitations: Because of identical TCR molecules sharing a barcode, sizes of highly expanded clones could be underestimated.

The source material was naive CD8+ T cells from blood, with Jurkat cell RNA spiked in. The subset was: FACS-sorted CD8+CD4-CCR7+CD45RA+ naive T cells. This receptor was identified in a human donor in good health. Some libraries in this study had Jurkat cell RNA spiked in. V is TRBV19 and J is TRBJ1-1; D is undetermined. The CDR3 nucleotides read TGTGCCAGTAGTATGAGCAGTAACACTGAAGCTTTCTTT. This translates into CASSMSSNTEAFF.